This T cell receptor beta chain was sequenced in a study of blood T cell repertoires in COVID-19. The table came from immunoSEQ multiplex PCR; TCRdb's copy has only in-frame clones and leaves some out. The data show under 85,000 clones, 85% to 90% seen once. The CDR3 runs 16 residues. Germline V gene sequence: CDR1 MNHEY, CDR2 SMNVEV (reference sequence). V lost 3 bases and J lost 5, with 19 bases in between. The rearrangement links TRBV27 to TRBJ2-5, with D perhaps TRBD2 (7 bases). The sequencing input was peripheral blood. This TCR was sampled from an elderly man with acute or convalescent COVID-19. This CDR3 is CASSLSRGEGFETQYF. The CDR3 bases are TGTGCCAGCAGTTTGAGTAGGGGGGAGGGCTTTGAGACCCAGTACTTC.